This record covers a single TCR beta chain. Authors' analysis steps: Counts of nucleated cells, estimated from reference gene primer amplification, were obtained. Method: immunoSEQ multiplex PCR; TCRdb's copy keeps in-frame clones and lacks some. V, J and clone size are taken as reported in that table, and D and trimming were inferred from the DNA itself. The sample records roughly 97,000 clones, roughly 83% being singletons. These data belong to a study of blood T cell repertoires in COVID-19. Looking at the study overall: PBMCs, B-cell-depleted T cells, or T cells provided the cDNA or gDNA that made up the material.

Germline values: CDR1 LGHNA, CDR2 YNFKEQ. The CDR3 extends over 19 amino acids. V gave up 0 bases and J gave up 4 bases; unmatched junction bases: 11. Material for sequencing was peripheral blood. This clonotype originated in an elderly woman with active or convalescent COVID-19. The rearrangement joins TRBV4-2 to TRBJ2-3, with 12 bases that match TRBD2. In DNA form, the CDR3 reads TGTGCCAGCAGCCAAGATCGGACTAGCGGGACGCGAGCATCAGATACGCAGTATTTT. Amino acids: CASSQDRTSGTRASDTQYF.